A selection of T cell receptor beta chains follows, all from one sample in a study of early T cells in non-severe SARS-CoV-2 infection. TCRdb redid the calling of the 5' RACE reads with MiXCR, one entry per CDR3 protein. The sample yields about 110,000 distinct CDR3 sequences, about 12% seen once. Sequencing was performed on whole blood. The receptors were gathered from an adult who was a healthcare worker with PCR-confirmed SARS-CoV-2 infection or an uninfected control (not recorded which). The CDR3 runs from the conserved cysteine through the conserved F or W. The D gene is left open where the match is weak. Rows may omit the clone size; those that give it use once, few, many or a size class.

D gene: TRBD2; J gene: TRBJ2-5; clone size: NA; V gene: TRBV28; CDR3 DNA: TGTGCCAGCGGTATTCTAGCGGGAGTAGAGACCCAGTACTTC; CDR3 protein: CASGILAGVETQYF
D gene: TRBD1; J gene: TRBJ1-1; clone size: once; V gene: TRBV27; CDR3 DNA: TGTGCCAGCAGGGGACAGGGACACACTGAAGCTTTCTTT; CDR3 protein: CASRGQGHTEAFF
D gene: NA; J gene: TRBJ1-2; clone size: NA; V gene: TRBV9; CDR3 DNA: TGTGCCAGCAGCGTACTCCCCGACGGACCCTCCGACTATGGCTACACCTTC; CDR3 protein: CASSVLPDGPSDYGYTF
D gene: NA; J gene: TRBJ2-7; clone size: NA; V gene: TRBV12-3/TRBV12-4; CDR3 DNA: TGTGCCAGCACCCTTGTGCGGTCGGGGGAGCAGTACTTC; CDR3 protein: CASTLVRSGEQYF
D gene: NA; J gene: TRBJ2-4; clone size: few; V gene: TRBV11-2; CDR3 DNA: TGTGCCAGCAGCTACAAACTGGGGGGCATTCAGTACTTC; CDR3 protein: CASSYKLGGIQYF
D gene: NA; J gene: TRBJ2-7; clone size: few; V gene: TRBV19; CDR3 DNA: TGTGCCAGTAGTATACGTTCCAGGGGTTTCTACGAGCAGTACTTC; CDR3 protein: CASSIRSRGFYEQYF
D gene: NA; J gene: TRBJ2-7; clone size: medium-sized; V gene: TRBV7-9; CDR3 DNA: TGTGCCAGCAGCTTAGCACAGGCTAAAGGCGAGCAGTACTTC; CDR3 protein: CASSLAQAKGEQYF
D gene: NA; J gene: TRBJ1-1; clone size: many; V gene: TRBV28; CDR3 DNA: TGTGCCAGCAGTCGTCAGGGACGCGCTTTCTTT; CDR3 protein: CASSRQGRAFF
D gene: TRBD2; J gene: TRBJ2-7; clone size: NA; V gene: TRBV30; CDR3 DNA: TGTGCCTGGAGTGTACTAGGCGGGGGGGCCCACGAGCAGTACTTC; CDR3 protein: CAWSVLGGGAHEQYF
D gene: TRBD2; J gene: TRBJ2-1; clone size: NA; V gene: TRBV3-1; CDR3 DNA: TGTGCCAGCAGCCAATTAGCGGGGAATGAGCAGTTCTTC; CDR3 protein: CASSQLAGNEQFF
D gene: NA; J gene: TRBJ1-5; clone size: many; V gene: TRBV27; CDR3 DNA: TGTGCCAGCAGTTTAGGAGGATATAGCAATCAGCCCCAGCATTTT; CDR3 protein: CASSLGGYSNQPQHF
D gene: NA; J gene: TRBJ2-4; clone size: many; V gene: TRBV27; CDR3 DNA: TGTGCCAGCAGTTTATCGCCTGGGAACATTCAGTACTTC; CDR3 protein: CASSLSPGNIQYF
D gene: NA; J gene: TRBJ1-2; clone size: NA; V gene: TRBV12-3/TRBV12-4; CDR3 DNA: TGTGCCAGCAACCACCGACGACTGGGGCCTAATGGCTACACCTTC; CDR3 protein: CASNHRRLGPNGYTF
D gene: NA; J gene: TRBJ2-5; clone size: many; V gene: TRBV6-5; CDR3 DNA: TGTGCCAGCAGTCCTACCGGGGCGTTGGCCCAGTACTTC; CDR3 protein: CASSPTGALAQYF
D gene: NA; J gene: TRBJ1-3; clone size: NA; V gene: TRBV9; CDR3 DNA: TGTGCCAGCAGCGTTTACGGGAACTCTGGAAACACCATATATTTT; CDR3 protein: CASSVYGNSGNTIYF
D gene: NA; J gene: TRBJ2-5; clone size: many; V gene: TRBV3-1; CDR3 DNA: TGTGCCAGCAGCCAAGAAGGGTCTAGGGGTGAGACCCAGTACTTC; CDR3 protein: CASSQEGSRGETQYF
D gene: TRBD2; J gene: TRBJ2-2; clone size: few; V gene: TRBV6-6; CDR3 DNA: TGTGCCAGCAGTGACAGAGCGGGATTGAACACCGGGGAGCTGTTTTTT; CDR3 protein: CASSDRAGLNTGELFF
D gene: NA; J gene: TRBJ2-7; clone size: NA; V gene: TRBV9; CDR3 DNA: TGTGCCAGCAGCGTAGACGGGGGACGCTCCTACGAGCAGTACTTC; CDR3 protein: CASSVDGGRSYEQYF
D gene: NA; J gene: TRBJ1-3; clone size: NA; V gene: TRBV7-2; CDR3 DNA: TGTGCCAGCAGCTTAGCGTCCACAGCAGCTGGAAACACCATATATTTT; CDR3 protein: CASSLASTAAGNTIYF
D gene: NA; J gene: TRBJ2-7; clone size: many; V gene: TRBV28; CDR3 DNA: TGTGCCAGCAGTCTACCCTTTAGGGCCCACGAGCAGTACTTC; CDR3 protein: CASSLPFRAHEQYF
D gene: NA; J gene: TRBJ1-2; clone size: NA; V gene: TRBV7-2; CDR3 DNA: TGTGCCAGCAGCTTAGTTGAGGCAGTACCTTATGGCTACACCTTC; CDR3 protein: CASSLVEAVPYGYTF
D gene: NA; J gene: TRBJ1-6; clone size: many; V gene: TRBV12-3/TRBV12-4; CDR3 DNA: TGTGCCAGCAGTTTTCGTCTCCGGATGCCTATACCCAATTCCTATAATTCACCCCTCCACTTT; CDR3 protein: CASSFRLRMPIPNSYNSPLHF
D gene: TRBD1; J gene: TRBJ1-1; clone size: NA; V gene: TRBV29-1; CDR3 DNA: TGCAGCGTGCTCCGGGACAGGGGAACTGAAGCTTTCTTT; CDR3 protein: CSVLRDRGTEAFF
D gene: TRBD1; J gene: TRBJ2-1; clone size: NA; V gene: TRBV5-1; CDR3 DNA: TGCGCCAGCAGCCAACAGGGGTACAATGAGCAGTTCTTC; CDR3 protein: CASSQQGYNEQFF
D gene: TRBD1; J gene: TRBJ2-3; clone size: many; V gene: TRBV29-1; CDR3 DNA: TGCAGCACCTCAACCGGGACAGGGAGAGATACGCAGTATTTT; CDR3 protein: CSTSTGTGRDTQYF
D gene: NA; J gene: TRBJ2-2; clone size: few; V gene: TRBV7-2; CDR3 DNA: TGTGCCAGCAGCTTAGCCCCGGGGGTTTTCCGGGACACCGGGGAGCTGTTTTTT; CDR3 protein: CASSLAPGVFRDTGELFF
D gene: NA; J gene: TRBJ1-2; clone size: many; V gene: TRBV19; CDR3 DNA: TGTGCCAGTAGTACCGGGACCGCCTGGATGGATGGCTACACCTTC; CDR3 protein: CASSTGTAWMDGYTF
D gene: NA; J gene: TRBJ1-2; clone size: NA; V gene: TRBV15; CDR3 DNA: TGTGCCACCAGCAGAGATCGGCAGCAGGTTGGCTACACCTTC; CDR3 protein: CATSRDRQQVGYTF
D gene: NA; J gene: TRBJ1-2; clone size: NA; V gene: TRBV6-5; CDR3 DNA: TGTGCCAGCAGTTACTCGGACCCGACAGGCAACGGCTACACCTTC; CDR3 protein: CASSYSDPTGNGYTF
D gene: NA; J gene: TRBJ2-7; clone size: many; V gene: TRBV18; CDR3 DNA: TGTGCCAGCTCACCAGCCAGCCCAAAGGGGGAGCAGTACTTC; CDR3 protein: CASSPASPKGEQYF
D gene: NA; J gene: TRBJ1-2; clone size: few; V gene: TRBV11-3; CDR3 DNA: TGTGCCAGCAGCTTAGTGCAGGGACACGGCTACACCTTC; CDR3 protein: CASSLVQGHGYTF
D gene: TRBD2; J gene: TRBJ2-1; clone size: few; V gene: TRBV19; CDR3 DNA: TGTGCCAGTAGTATTCGGGACTACCCAAATGAGCAGTTCTTC; CDR3 protein: CASSIRDYPNEQFF
D gene: NA; J gene: TRBJ1-4; clone size: NA; V gene: TRBV30; CDR3 DNA: TGTGCCTGGGGAACCCTTCGTAATGAAAAACTGTTTTTT; CDR3 protein: CAWGTLRNEKLFF
D gene: NA; J gene: TRBJ1-5; clone size: NA; V gene: TRBV6-5; CDR3 DNA: TGTGCCAGCAGTTACAATGGGGGCAATCAGCCCCAGCATTTT; CDR3 protein: CASSYNGGNQPQHF
D gene: NA; J gene: TRBJ1-2; clone size: few; V gene: TRBV4-1; CDR3 DNA: TGCGCCAGCAGCCAAGTAGGGAACCTCTATGGCTACACCTTC; CDR3 protein: CASSQVGNLYGYTF
D gene: TRBD2; J gene: TRBJ2-7; clone size: NA; V gene: TRBV20-1; CDR3 DNA: TGCAGTGCTAGAGATACTCGGACTAGCGGCAGCTACGAGCAGTACTTC; CDR3 protein: CSARDTRTSGSYEQYF
D gene: NA; J gene: TRBJ2-5; clone size: NA; V gene: TRBV29-1; CDR3 DNA: TGCAGCGTAGCAGTTTTAGAGACCCAGTACTTC; CDR3 protein: CSVAVLETQYF
D gene: NA; J gene: TRBJ1-3; clone size: few; V gene: TRBV29-1; CDR3 DNA: TGCAGCGTTGTGTCCGACGGAAACACCATATATTTT; CDR3 protein: CSVVSDGNTIYF
D gene: NA; J gene: TRBJ2-7; clone size: NA; V gene: TRBV27; CDR3 DNA: TGTGCCAGCAGTTTCGATCGGGGGGCGGGTGAGCAGTACTTC; CDR3 protein: CASSFDRGAGEQYF
D gene: NA; J gene: TRBJ2-7; clone size: NA; V gene: TRBV9; CDR3 DNA: TGTGCCAGCAGCGTAGACCCTTTGTTAGGGTTCCCATTAGGGGAGCAGTACTTC; CDR3 protein: CASSVDPLLGFPLGEQYF
D gene: NA; J gene: TRBJ2-1; clone size: few; V gene: TRBV7-9; CDR3 DNA: TGTGCCAGCAGCTATAACAAGGGGGCCTACAATGAGCAGTTCTTC; CDR3 protein: CASSYNKGAYNEQFF
D gene: NA; J gene: TRBJ1-5; clone size: many; V gene: TRBV5-4; CDR3 DNA: TGTGCCAGCAGCTTGGGGGGAACGGGGCCGGGTCAGCCCCAGCATTTT; CDR3 protein: CASSLGGTGPGQPQHF